Each of the 22 T cell receptor beta chains below was sequenced from the same sample in a study of Graves' ophthalmopathy and Graves' hyperthyroidism (dated by TCRdb to between 2017 and 2018). The listed sequencing device is Illumina HiSeq 2000. TCR beta CDR3 regions were amplified from RNA transcripts for repertoire sequencing. The first round of RT-PCR was done with HTBI primers and the Qiagen OneStep RT-PCR kit, and was followed by a second round of multiplex PCR, then size selection and purification. TCRdb ran its own pipeline on the public reads, namely fastp trimming at Q25 and MiXCR clone calling, and kept in-frame beta chains. Rows matching on CDR3 protein sequence are summarized as one entry with the most common DNA and genes. Across this sample there are 350,000 to 400,000 distinct CDR3 sequences, with 15% seen only once. 5.5% to 8% of the sample goes to the ten largest clones. The sequencing input was peripheral blood. These receptors came from a woman aged 18-29 years with stable Graves' hyperthyroidism. Donor details come from another sample of the same person, matched by shared clones.

This clonotype was found many times. The genes are TRBV29-1 and TRBJ1-1; D might be TRBD1 (5 bases). Germline V CDR1 and CDR2: SQVTM, ANQGSEA. V dropped 6 bases and J dropped 4 bases, with 12 bases sitting between them. The CDR3 covers 12 residues. CDR3 amino acids: CSVSGGVTEAFF. The CDR3 bases are TGCAGCGTCTCCGGAGGGGTCACTGAAGCTTTCTTT. The complete variable domain, with remaining parts taken from reference TRBV29-1 and TRBJ1-1, reads SAVISQKPSRDICQRGTSLTIQCQVDSQVTMMFWYRQQPGQSLTLIATANQGSEATYESGFVIDKFPISRPNLTFSTLTVSNMSPEDSSIYLCSVSGGVTEAFFGQGTRLTVV.

This clonotype has ten or more counts. The V call is TRBV11-2, the J call TRBJ1-1; TRBD1 matches at 7 bases. The CDR3 spans 13 residues. Unmatched junction bases numbered 6, after V lost 3 bases and J lost 8 bases. In germline, CDR1 is SGHAT, CDR2 FQNNGV. The CDR3 sequence is CASSFTQGQEAFF. The CDR3 coding sequence is TGTGCCAGCAGCTTTACCCAGGGACAGGAAGCTTTCTTT.

This clonotype was counted ten times or more. The chain links TRBV10-2 to TRBJ2-5, with a tentative D call TRBD2 (7 bases). The germline gives CDR1 WSHSY, CDR2 SAAADI. There are 14 residues in the CDR3. Trimming removed 6 bases from V and 2 bases from J, with 13 bases in between. CDR3 coding DNA: TGCGCCAGCAGGAACCGGGGGGCGCAAGAGACCCAGTACTTC. As protein: CASRNRGAQETQYF.

This clonotype was seen repeatedly, ten times or more. This sequence joins TRBV12-3 or TRBV12-4 and TRBJ1-2; no clear D gene. The ends were cut back, 7 bases at V and 0 bases at J, with 12 bases in the middle. CDR3 length equals 14 residues. The CDR3 DNA reads as TGTGCCAGCAACCCTTACCCCACTAACTATGGCTACACCTTC. Its protein product is CASNPYPTNYGYTF.

This clonotype was seen a handful of times. The chain employs TRBV5-1 and TRBJ1-1, with a tentative D call TRBD1 (6 bases). Germline assignment: CDR1 SGHRS and CDR2 YFSETQ. CDR3 length equals 15 residues. V dropped 4 bases and J dropped 2 bases, with 15 bases sitting between them. CDR3 DNA: TGCGCCAGCAGCCCCTTGGGGGGGCGAAACACTGAAGCTTTCTTT. Protein: CASSPLGGRNTEAFF.

As for this clonotype: This may be a read error, as it is one base from a much larger clone. The chain is built from TRBV3-1 and TRBJ1-2; no definite D call. Trimming left V 5 bases short and J 4 bases short, with 14 bases between. Germline V gene lookup returns CDR1 LGHDT and CDR2 YNNKEL (reference sequence). The CDR3 is 14 amino acids. The CDR3 sequence is CASSKVPGSYGYTF. The CDR3 DNA is TGTGCCAGCAGCAAAGTCCCAGGCTCCTATGGCTACACCTTC.

This clonotype was counted at least ten times. The rearrangement joins TRBV12-3 or TRBV12-4 to TRBJ1-1; D remains ambiguous. The CDR3 covers 15 residues. V lost 3 bases and J lost 0, with 11 bases in between. The CDR3 region is CASSLSQFMNTEAFF. The CDR3, as DNA: TGTGCCAGCAGTTTGAGCCAATTCATGAACACTGAAGCTTTCTTT.

This clonotype was detected many times. This chain uses TRBV7-8 with TRBJ1-2; 10 nucleotides line up with TRBD1. Trimming took 3 bases from V and 7 from J; bases not matched to a gene: 8. Germline V gene sequence: CDR1 SGHVS, CDR2 FQNEAQ. The CDR3 is 15 amino acids. CDR3 sequence reads: CASSLGPGQGPGYTF. CDR3 DNA sequence: TGTGCCAGCAGCTTGGGACCGGGACAGGGGCCTGGCTACACCTTC.

This clonotype was picked up many times. CDR3 DNA: TGCAGTGCTAGAGAGTCGATTCCCTCCGAGCAGTACTTC. Its protein product is CSARESIPSEQYF. The chain is built from TRBV20-1 and TRBJ2-7; D not certain. Trimming removed 0 bases at V and 6 bases at J, with 12 bases between. This CDR3 region has 13 residues. Germline CDR1 is DFQATT and CDR2 is SNEGSKA (reference sequence).

This clonotype appeared a few times. The J gene is TRBJ2-2, the V gene TRBV3-1; D is unresolved. The germline V and J ends were trimmed by 4 bases and 0 bases, with 12 bases remaining between them. The CDR3 runs 16 residues. Germline CDR1 and CDR2: LGHDT and YNNKEL (reference sequence). The CDR3, as DNA: TGTGCCAGCAGCCCACCCTTGGCGACGAACACCGGGGAGCTGTTTTTT. Translation: CASSPPLATNTGELFF.

This clonotype came up many times. The chain combines TRBV19 with TRBJ1-1; D gene unclear. V lost 1 base and J 0 bases, leaving 6 bases between the germline ends. Germline V gives CDR1 LNHDA, CDR2 SQIVND (reference sequence). This CDR3 region has 14 residues. CDR3 loop: CASSIAPMNTEAFF. CDR3 in DNA: TGTGCCAGTAGTATAGCCCCAATGAACACTGAAGCTTTCTTT.

This clonotype was recorded at least ten times. The chain is built from TRBV7-8 and TRBJ2-5; D ambiguous. Germline lookup yields CDR1 SGHVS and CDR2 FQNEAQ. The CDR3 length is 14 residues. Deletions cut 8 bases from V and 2 bases from J, with 15 bases between. In DNA, the CDR3 is TGTGCCAGCGTCGCCAGGTTCATGCAAGAGACCCAGTACTTC. It encodes CASVARFMQETQYF.

This chain uses TRBV7-3 with TRBJ1-1; weak D call: TRBD1 (5 bases). Germline V gene data show CDR1 as SGHTA and CDR2 as FQGTGA. The CDR3 extends over 16 amino acids. The V end lost 2 bases, the J end lost 1 base, and 14 bases lay between the germline ends. This CDR3 is CASSLGPTGPNTEAFF. CDR3 coding DNA: TGTGCCAGCAGCTTAGGTCCTACGGGGCCGAACACTGAAGCTTTCTTT.

The chain links TRBV30 to TRBJ1-6, with 7 bases lining up with TRBD1. Germline V gene lookup returns CDR1 GTSNPN and CDR2 SVGIG (reference sequence). The length of the CDR3 is 17 residues. Trimming at V came to 6 bases and at J to 7 bases, leaving 18 bases not matched to a gene. This CDR3 is CACPRQKGTGVNSPLHF. Here the CDR3 DNA reads TGTGCCTGTCCCCGTCAGAAGGGAACAGGGGTAAATTCACCCCTCCACTTT.

This clonotype was counted ten times or more. The V gene is TRBV20-1, the J gene TRBJ1-1; D remains ambiguous. Germline V gene sequence: CDR1 DFQATT, CDR2 SNEGSKA (reference sequence). The CDR3 spans 11 residues. V shed 2 bases and J shed 5 bases, with 6 bases lying between them. CDR3 in amino acids: CSARLVTEAFF. In DNA, the CDR3 is TGCAGTGCTAGATTGGTAACTGAAGCTTTCTTT.

The chain is built from TRBV7-9 and TRBJ1-1, with 8 bases lining up with TRBD1. The germline V gene encodes CDR1 SEHNR and CDR2 FQNEAQ (reference sequence). The ends lost 5 bases at V and 7 bases at J; junction bases unmatched: 9. The CDR3 has 14 residues. CDR3 protein: CASSADRAIDEAFF. CDR3 in DNA: TGTGCCAGCAGCGCGGACAGGGCTATTGATGAAGCTTTCTTT.

Ten or more counts support this clonotype. The chain couples TRBV15 to TRBJ1-4; D is perhaps TRBD1 (5 bases). V lost 1 base and J 5 bases, leaving 14 bases between the germline ends. Germline lookup yields CDR1 LNHNV and CDR2 YYDKDF (reference sequence). CDR3 length equals 16 residues. The CDR3 spells CATSRGSRDGNEKLFF. CDR3 nucleotide sequence: TGTGCCACCAGCAGAGGATCCCGGGACGGCAATGAAAAACTGTTTTTT.

The chain recombines TRBV11-2 with TRBJ1-1; the match to TRBD1 covers 11 bases. V was clipped by 7 bases and J by 8 bases; unmatched bases: 15. The CDR3 covers 16 residues. Germline CDR1 SGHAT, CDR2 FQNNGV. The CDR3 is CASTSGQGAVGAEAFF. The CDR3 nucleotides are TGTGCCAGCACCTCCGGACAGGGGGCCGTGGGCGCGGAAGCTTTCTTT.

This sequence joins TRBV7-2 and TRBJ2-4; D is undetermined. Per the germline V gene, CDR1 is SGHTA and CDR2 is FQGNSA. This CDR3 region has 16 residues. The V end lost 5 bases, the J end lost 0 bases, and 14 bases lay between the germline ends. The CDR3 bases are TGTGCCAGCAGCCTGGCAGTGATGCTAGCCAAAAACATTCAGTACTTC. Its protein product is CASSLAVMLAKNIQYF.

This clonotype appeared a few times. The chain uses TRBV7-9 and TRBJ2-1, with D possibly TRBD1 on 6 matching bases. V lost 5 bases, J lost 0 bases, and 11 bases lay in between. This CDR3 has 15 residues. Germline V gene lookup returns CDR1 SEHNR and CDR2 FQNEAQ (reference sequence). CDR3 loop: CASSNTGSSYNEQFF. Written as DNA, the CDR3 is TGTGCCAGCAGCAATACAGGGAGCTCCTACAATGAGCAGTTCTTC.

With regard to this clonotype: Given a much more abundant clone one base away, this may be a read error. V usage is TRBV28 and J usage is TRBJ2-5; D perhaps matches TRBD2 (6 bases). The germline V gene encodes CDR1 MDHEN and CDR2 SYDVKM. The V end lost 3 bases, the J end lost 7 bases, and 15 bases lay between the germline ends. CDR3 length: 14 amino acids. For the CDR3, the DNA is TGTGCCAGCAGTTTCCGCGGGGACTCTGGGACCCAGTACTTC. Protein product: CASSFRGDSGTQYF.

This clonotype was observed a handful of times. The chain couples TRBV4-1 to TRBJ1-2; D unclear. This CDR3 contains 16 residues. The germline V and J ends were trimmed by 0 bases and 2 bases, with 13 bases remaining between them. Germline V gene lookup returns CDR1 MGHRA and CDR2 YSYEKL. Here the CDR3 reads CASSQEDPTPNYGYTF. CDR3 in DNA: TGCGCCAGCAGCCAAGAGGACCCAACCCCCAACTATGGCTACACCTTC.